This is a list of T cell receptor beta chains from one sample in a study of blood T cell repertoires in COVID-19. The table came from immunoSEQ multiplex PCR; TCRdb's copy has only in-frame clones and leaves some out. The sample contains about 160,000 clones, 85% to 90% of which appear only once. What was sequenced was peripheral blood. These receptors were taken from a man aged 55 to 69 with COVID-19, enrolled during active disease. Each CDR3 is given with its conserved first and last residue.

j_gene	v_gene	CDR3aa
TRBJ1-5	TRBV19	CASSPTPAGGNQPQHF
TRBJ2-7	TRBV6-2/TRBV6-3	CASSSLLSYEQYF
TRBJ1-6	TRBV4-1	CASSQLTGGDSPLHF
TRBJ2-2	TRBV3-1/TRBV3-2	CASSTSESTGELFF
TRBJ1-2	TRBV5-1	CASSLSGGEGYTF
TRBJ1-5	TRBV6-1	CASSEGQANQPQHF
TRBJ2-1	TRBV19	CASSIDGGPPYNEQFF
TRBJ2-7	TRBV6-2/TRBV6-3	CASSQRTDLYEQYF
TRBJ2-5	TRBV18	CASSPQGAGETQYF
TRBJ2-3	TRBV29-1	CSLRDTQYF